The present T cell receptor (beta chain) was sequenced within a study of T cells expressing NK-cell markers. The CDR3 is 15 residues long. CDR1 and CDR2 from the germline V gene are DFQATT and SNEGSKA (reference sequence). TCRdb reworked the 5' RACE reads into one entry per CDR3 protein, no DNA. This specimen shows approximately 550,000 distinct CDR3 sequences; the ten leading clones hold 3% to 4.5%. This TCR was sampled from a man aged 18 to 30 in good health. Input material: blood T cells: a sorted CD56 or NKG2C T cell subset, CD4+ or CD8+ T cells, or bulk PBMC T cells (not recorded which). The chain recombines TRBV20-1 with TRBJ2-5; TCRdb designates TRBD2, a call that cannot be tested without DNA. CDR3 loop: CSARELTSEQETQYF.